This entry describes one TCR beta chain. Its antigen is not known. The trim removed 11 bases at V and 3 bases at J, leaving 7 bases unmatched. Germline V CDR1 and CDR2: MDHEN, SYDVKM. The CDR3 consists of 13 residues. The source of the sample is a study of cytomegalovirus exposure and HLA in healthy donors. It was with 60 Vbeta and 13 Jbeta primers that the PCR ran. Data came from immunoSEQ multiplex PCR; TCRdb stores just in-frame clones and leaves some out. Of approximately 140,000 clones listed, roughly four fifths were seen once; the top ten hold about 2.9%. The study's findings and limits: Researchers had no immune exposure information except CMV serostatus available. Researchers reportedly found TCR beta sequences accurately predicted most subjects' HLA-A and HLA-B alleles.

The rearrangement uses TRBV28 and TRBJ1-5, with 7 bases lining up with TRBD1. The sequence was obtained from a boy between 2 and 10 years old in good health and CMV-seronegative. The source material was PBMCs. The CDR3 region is CASRRGFNQPQHF. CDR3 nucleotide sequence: TGTGCCTCCCGCAGGGGGTTCAATCAGCCCCAGCATTTT. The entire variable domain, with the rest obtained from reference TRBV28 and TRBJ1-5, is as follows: DVKVTQSSRYLVKRTGEKVFLECVQDMDHENMFWYRQDPGLGLRLIYFSYDVKMKEKGDIPEGYSVSREKKERFSLILESASTNQTSMYLCASRRGFNQPQHFGDGTRLSIL.